The present entry profiles one TCR beta chain with its context. Per the study methods: By means of reference gene primer amplification, nucleated cell counts were estimated. This table comes from immunoSEQ multiplex PCR, and its TCRdb copy is limited to in-frame clones, with some not included. The V and J calls and clone size are taken from that table; D and trimming were inferred from the DNA. The sample has a few hundred thousand clones; approximately 84% are singletons. The CDR3 has 17 residues. The germline gives CDR1 SGHNT, CDR2 YENEEA. Trimming removed 1 base from V and 0 bases from J, with 10 bases in between. The entry originates in a study of blood T cell repertoires in COVID-19. Study as a whole: The study drew acute and convalescent COVID-19 samples from the United States, Italy and Spain. PBMCs, B-cell-depleted T cells, or T cells provided the cDNA or gDNA that made up the material.

Material for sequencing was peripheral blood. The rearrangement uses TRBV11-3 and TRBJ1-6; D might be TRBD1 (5 bases). The receptor's source is a woman aged 25 to 39 who had recovered from COVID-19. The CDR3 is CASSLGDGSSYNSPLHF. CDR3 in DNA: TGTGCCAGCAGCTTAGGGGACGGGAGCTCCTATAATTCACCCCTCCACTTT.